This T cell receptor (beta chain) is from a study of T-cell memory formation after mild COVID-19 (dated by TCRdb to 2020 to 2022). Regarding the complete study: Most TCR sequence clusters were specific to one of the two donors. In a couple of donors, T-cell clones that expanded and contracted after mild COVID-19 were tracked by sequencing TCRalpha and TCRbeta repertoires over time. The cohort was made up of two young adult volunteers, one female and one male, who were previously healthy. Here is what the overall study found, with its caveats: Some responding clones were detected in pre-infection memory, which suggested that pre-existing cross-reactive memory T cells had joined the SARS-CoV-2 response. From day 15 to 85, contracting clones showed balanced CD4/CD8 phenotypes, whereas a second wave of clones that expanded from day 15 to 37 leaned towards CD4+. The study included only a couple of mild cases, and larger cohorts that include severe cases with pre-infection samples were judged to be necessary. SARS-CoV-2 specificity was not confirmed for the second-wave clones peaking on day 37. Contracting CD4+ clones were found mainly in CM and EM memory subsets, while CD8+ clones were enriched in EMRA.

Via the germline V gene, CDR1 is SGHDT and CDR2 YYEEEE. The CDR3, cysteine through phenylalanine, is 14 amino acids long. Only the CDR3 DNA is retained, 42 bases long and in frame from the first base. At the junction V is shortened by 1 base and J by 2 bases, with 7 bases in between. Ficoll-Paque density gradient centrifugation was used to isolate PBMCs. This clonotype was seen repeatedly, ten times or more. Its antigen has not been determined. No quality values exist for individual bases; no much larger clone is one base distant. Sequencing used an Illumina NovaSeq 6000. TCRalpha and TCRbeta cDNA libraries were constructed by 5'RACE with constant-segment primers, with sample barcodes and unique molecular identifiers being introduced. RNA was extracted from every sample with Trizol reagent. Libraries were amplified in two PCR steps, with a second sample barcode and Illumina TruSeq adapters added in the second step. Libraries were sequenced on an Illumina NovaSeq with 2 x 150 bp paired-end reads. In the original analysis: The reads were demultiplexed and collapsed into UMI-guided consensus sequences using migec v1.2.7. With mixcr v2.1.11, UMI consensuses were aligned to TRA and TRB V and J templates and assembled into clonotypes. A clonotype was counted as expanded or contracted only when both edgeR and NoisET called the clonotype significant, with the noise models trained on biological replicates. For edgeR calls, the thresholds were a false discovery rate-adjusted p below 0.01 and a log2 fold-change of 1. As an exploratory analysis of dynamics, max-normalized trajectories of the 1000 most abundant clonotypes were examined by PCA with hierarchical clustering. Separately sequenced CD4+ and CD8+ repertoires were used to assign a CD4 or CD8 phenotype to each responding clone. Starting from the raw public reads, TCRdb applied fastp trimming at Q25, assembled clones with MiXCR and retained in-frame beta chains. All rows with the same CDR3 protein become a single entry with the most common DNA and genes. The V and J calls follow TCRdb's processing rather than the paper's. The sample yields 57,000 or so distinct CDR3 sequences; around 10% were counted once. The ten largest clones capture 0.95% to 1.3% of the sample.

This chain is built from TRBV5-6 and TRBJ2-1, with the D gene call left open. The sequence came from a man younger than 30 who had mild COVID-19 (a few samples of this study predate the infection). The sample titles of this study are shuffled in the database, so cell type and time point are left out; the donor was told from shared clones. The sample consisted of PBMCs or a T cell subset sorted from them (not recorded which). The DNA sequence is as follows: TGTGCCAGCAGCTTGCCGGCCACCTACAATGAGCAGTTCTTC. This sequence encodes CASSLPATYNEQFF. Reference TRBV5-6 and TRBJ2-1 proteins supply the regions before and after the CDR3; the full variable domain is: DAGVTQSPTHLIKTRGQQVTLRCSPKSGHDTVSWYQQALGQGPQFIFQYYEEEERQRGNFPDRFSGHQFPNYSSELNVNALLLGDSALYLCASSLPATYNEQFFGPGTRLTVL.